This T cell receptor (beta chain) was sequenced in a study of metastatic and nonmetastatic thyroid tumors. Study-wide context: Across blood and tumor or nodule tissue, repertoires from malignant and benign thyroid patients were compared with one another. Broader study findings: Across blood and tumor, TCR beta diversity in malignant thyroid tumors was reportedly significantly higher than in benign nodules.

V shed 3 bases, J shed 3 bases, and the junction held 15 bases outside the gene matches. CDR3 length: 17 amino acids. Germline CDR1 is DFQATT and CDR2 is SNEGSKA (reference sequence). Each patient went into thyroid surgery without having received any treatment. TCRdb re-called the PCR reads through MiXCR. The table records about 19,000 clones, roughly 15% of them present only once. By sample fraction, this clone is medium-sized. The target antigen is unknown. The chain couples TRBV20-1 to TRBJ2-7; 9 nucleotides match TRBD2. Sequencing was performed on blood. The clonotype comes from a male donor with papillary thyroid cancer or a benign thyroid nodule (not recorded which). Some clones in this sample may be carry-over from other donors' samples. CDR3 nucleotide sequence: TGCAGTGCTAGTGGTGGGGGCATGACTAGCGGCCTCTACGAGCAGTACTTC. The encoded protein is CSASGGGMTSGLYEQYF.